Described below is a single TCR beta chain sequence and its context. In germline, CDR1 is MGHRA, CDR2 YSYEKL. The V end was cut by 5 bases, the J end by 10 bases, with 26 bases between. The CDR3 loop spans 16 amino acids. The data originate from a study of blood T cell repertoires in COVID-19. Study-level background: The samples span acute and convalescent COVID-19 from the United States, Italy and Spain.

Clones were read by immunoSEQ multiplex PCR, and TCRdb kept only the in-frame ones, dropping some. This table has 300,000 to 400,000 clones, 90% to 95% appearing once. The origin of this receptor is a woman in her twenties or thirties who had been exposed to COVID-19. Material: PBMCs or T cells enriched from blood (not recorded which). This chain uses TRBV4-1 with TRBJ1-1; D is unclear. Here the CDR3 reads CASSEDLQRPHEGAFF. The CDR3 DNA follows: TGCGCCAGCAGCGAGGATTTACAACGTCCCCACGAAGGAGCTTTCTTT.